This TCR beta chain appears in the sequencing data of a study of T cell repertoires in cytomegalovirus infection. Turning to the study itself: It was the public TCR beta signatures that indicated both CMV infection and matching HLA type. Study results and caveats: HLA-C-restricted CMV clonotypes gave the most frequent clonotype in two of eight donors. Cumulative frequency of public TCR beta families picked out carriers of CMV plus the relevant HLA.

In TCRdb, the reads were re-called with MiXCR into one record per CDR3 protein. This repertoire shows 300,000 to 400,000 distinct CDR3 sequences, more than 8% found once; its top ten account for over 3.5%. This CDR3 has 14 amino acids. V was trimmed by 1 base and J by 3 bases, leaving 10 bases between them. CDR1 SGHTA and CDR2 FQGNSA come from the germline V gene. As concerns this clonotype: The antigen is unknown.

The sequenced sample was PBMCs. The chain couples TRBV7-2 to TRBJ2-7; D unclear. This TCR was sampled from a human donor in good health (CMV status not recorded). Some clones in this sample may be carry-over from other donors' samples. CDR3 DNA sequence: TGTGCCAGCAGCTTAGACCCCTCAAGCTACGAGCAGTACTTC. This encodes CASSLDPSSYEQYF.